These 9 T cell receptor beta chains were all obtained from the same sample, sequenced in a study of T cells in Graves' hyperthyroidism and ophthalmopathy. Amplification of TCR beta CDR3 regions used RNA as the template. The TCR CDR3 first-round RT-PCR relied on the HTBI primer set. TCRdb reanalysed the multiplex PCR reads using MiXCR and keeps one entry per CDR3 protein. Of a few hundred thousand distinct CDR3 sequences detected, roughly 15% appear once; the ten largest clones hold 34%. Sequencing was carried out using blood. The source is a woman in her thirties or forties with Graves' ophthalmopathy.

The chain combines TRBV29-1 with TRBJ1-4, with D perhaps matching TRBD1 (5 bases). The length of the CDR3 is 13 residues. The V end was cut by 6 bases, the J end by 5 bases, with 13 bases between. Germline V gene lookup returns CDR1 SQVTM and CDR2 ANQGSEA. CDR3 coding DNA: TGCAGCGTAGCCGGGACCGCCAATGAAAAACTGTTTTTT. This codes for CSVAGTANEKLFF. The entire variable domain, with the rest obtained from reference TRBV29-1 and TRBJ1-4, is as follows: SAVISQKPSRDICQRGTSLTIQCQVDSQVTMMFWYRQQPGQSLTLIATANQGSEATYESGFVIDKFPISRPNLTFSTLTVSNMSPEDSSIYLCSVAGTANEKLFFGSGTQLSVL.

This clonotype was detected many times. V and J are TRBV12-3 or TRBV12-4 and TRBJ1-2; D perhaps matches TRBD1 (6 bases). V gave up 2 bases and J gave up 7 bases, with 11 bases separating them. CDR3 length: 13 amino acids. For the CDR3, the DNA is TGTGCCAGCAGTTTATGGGGGGCGCGTGGCTACACCTTC. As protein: CASSLWGARGYTF.

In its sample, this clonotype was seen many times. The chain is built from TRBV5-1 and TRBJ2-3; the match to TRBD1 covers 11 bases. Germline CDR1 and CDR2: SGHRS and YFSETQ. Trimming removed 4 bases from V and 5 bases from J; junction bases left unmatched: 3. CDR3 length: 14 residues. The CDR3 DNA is TGCGCCAGCAGCAAGGGACAGGGGGGAGATACGCAGTATTTT. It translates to CASSKGQGGDTQYF.

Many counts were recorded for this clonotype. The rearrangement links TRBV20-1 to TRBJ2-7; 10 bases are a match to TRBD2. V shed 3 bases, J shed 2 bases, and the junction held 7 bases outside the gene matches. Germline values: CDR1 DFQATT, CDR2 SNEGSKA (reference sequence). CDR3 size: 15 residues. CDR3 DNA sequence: TGCAGTGCTAGGTCACTAGCGGGACTCACCTACGAGCAGTACTTC. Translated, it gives CSARSLAGLTYEQYF.

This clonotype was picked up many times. The CDR3 DNA reads TGTGCCAGCAGCCTCCTGGGGACAGGGTCCACAGATACGCAGTATTTT. Its protein product is CASSLLGTGSTDTQYF. The rearrangement uses TRBV14 and TRBJ2-3; 9 nucleotides agree with TRBD1. This CDR3 region has 16 residues. V shed 4 bases and J 2 bases; nucleotides not matched to a gene: 7. Looked up from germline, CDR1 is SGHDN and CDR2 is FVKESK.

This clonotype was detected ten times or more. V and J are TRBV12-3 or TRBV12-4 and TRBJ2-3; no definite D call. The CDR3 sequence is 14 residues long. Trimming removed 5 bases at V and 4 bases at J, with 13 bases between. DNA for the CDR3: TGTGCCAGCAGTCCTGCCTTAGCAGCAGATACGCAGTATTTT. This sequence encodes CASSPALAADTQYF.

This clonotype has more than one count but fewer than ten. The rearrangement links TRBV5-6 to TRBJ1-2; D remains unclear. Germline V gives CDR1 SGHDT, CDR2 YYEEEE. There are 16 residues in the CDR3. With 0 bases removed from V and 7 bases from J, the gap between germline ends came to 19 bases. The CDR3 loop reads CASSLAPQDLIGGYTF. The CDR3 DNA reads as TGTGCCAGCAGCTTGGCCCCTCAGGATCTCATCGGTGGCTACACCTTC.

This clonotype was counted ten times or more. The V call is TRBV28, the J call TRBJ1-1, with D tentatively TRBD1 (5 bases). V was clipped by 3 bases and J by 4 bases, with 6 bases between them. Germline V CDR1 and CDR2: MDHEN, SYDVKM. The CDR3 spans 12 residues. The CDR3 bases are TGTGCCAGCAGTTTGGACATCACTGAAGCTTTCTTT. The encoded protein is CASSLDITEAFF.

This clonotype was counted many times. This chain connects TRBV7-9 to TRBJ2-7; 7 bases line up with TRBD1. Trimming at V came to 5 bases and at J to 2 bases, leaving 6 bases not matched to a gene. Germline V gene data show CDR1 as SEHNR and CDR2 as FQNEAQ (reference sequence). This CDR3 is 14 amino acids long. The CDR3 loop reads CASSPSGQPYEQYF. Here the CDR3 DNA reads TGTGCCAGCAGCCCATCGGGACAGCCCTACGAGCAGTACTTC.